The source of this T cell receptor beta chain is a study of ipilimumab plus nivolumab after autologous stem cell transplantation. Study in general: Median doses per patient: 4 or 5 ipilimumab, about 8 nivolumab.

This clone has only a few counts. Checkpoint therapy with ipilimumab 1 mg/kg began 14 to 28 days after transplant. The CDR3 is 14 amino acids. Trimming shortened V by 1 base and J by 7 bases, and 11 bases separated the two germline ends. Germline V gives CDR1 SGHDN, CDR2 FVKESK. Sequencing used immunoSEQ multiplex PCR; TCRdb keeps in-frame clones, though not all of them. Among about 83,000 clones listed, over 80% were seen once. This clonotype was obtained from a male donor with diffuse large B-cell lymphoma. Source: PBMCs, taken in a trial of ipilimumab plus nivolumab as post-transplant consolidation. The rearrangement joins TRBV14 to TRBJ1-3, with TRBD1 as a possible D gene (5 bases). CDR3 sequence (DNA): TGTGCCAGCAGCCAAGCGGGGGTTCGGAACACCATATATTTT. Its protein is CASSQAGVRNTIYF. Full variable domain (outside the CDR3, taken from reference TRBV14 and TRBJ1-3): EAGVTQFPSHSVIEKGQTVTLRCDPISGHDNLYWYRRVMGKEIKFLLHFVKESKQDESGMPNNRFLAERTGGTYSTLKVQPAELEDSGVYFCASSQAGVRNTIYFGEGSWLTVV.